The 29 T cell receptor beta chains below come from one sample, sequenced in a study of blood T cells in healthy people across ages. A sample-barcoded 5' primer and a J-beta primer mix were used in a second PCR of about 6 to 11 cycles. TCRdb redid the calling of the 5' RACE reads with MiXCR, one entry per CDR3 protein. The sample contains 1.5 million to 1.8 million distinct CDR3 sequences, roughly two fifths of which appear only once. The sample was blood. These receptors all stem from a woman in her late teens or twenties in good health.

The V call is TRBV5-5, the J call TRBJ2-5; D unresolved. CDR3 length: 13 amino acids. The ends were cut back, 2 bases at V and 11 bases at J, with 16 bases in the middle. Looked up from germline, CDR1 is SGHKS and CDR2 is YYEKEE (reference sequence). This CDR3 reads CASSFEQYNEQYF. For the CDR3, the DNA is TGTGCCAGCAGCTTTGAGCAGTACAATGAGCAGTACTTC.

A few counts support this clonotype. The CDR3 is CASSRNPQGSSGNTIYF. The CDR3 DNA sequence: TGCGCCAGCAGCCGGAACCCACAGGGTTCCTCTGGAAACACCATATATTTT. This chain uses TRBV4-1 with TRBJ1-3; perhaps TRBD1 as D (6 bases). The CDR3 length is 17 residues. Trimming cost V 4 bases and J 0 bases, with 16 bases left between them. The V gene's germline CDR1 is MGHRA and CDR2 YSYEKL.

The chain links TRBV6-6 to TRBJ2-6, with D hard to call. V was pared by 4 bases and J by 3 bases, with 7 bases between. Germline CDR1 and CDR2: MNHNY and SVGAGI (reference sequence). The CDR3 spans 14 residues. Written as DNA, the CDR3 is TGTGCCAGCAGTTCCCTGGGTGGGGCCAACGTCCTGACTTTC. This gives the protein CASSSLGGANVLTF.

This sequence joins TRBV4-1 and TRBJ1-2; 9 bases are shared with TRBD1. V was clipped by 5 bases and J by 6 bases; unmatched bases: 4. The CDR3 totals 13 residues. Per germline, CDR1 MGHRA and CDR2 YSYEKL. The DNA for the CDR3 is TGCGCCAGCAGCGGGACAGGGCCTCATGGCTACACCTTC. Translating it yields CASSGTGPHGYTF.

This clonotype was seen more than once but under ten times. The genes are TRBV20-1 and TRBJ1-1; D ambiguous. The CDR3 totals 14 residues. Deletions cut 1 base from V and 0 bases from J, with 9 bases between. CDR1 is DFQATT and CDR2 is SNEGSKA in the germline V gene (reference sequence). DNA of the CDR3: TGCAGTGCTAGAGTGGCCGGAATGAACACTGAAGCTTTCTTT. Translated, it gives CSARVAGMNTEAFF.

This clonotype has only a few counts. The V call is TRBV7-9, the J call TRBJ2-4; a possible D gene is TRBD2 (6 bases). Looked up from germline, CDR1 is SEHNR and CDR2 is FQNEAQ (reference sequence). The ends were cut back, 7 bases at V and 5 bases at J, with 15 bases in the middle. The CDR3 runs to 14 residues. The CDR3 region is CASNPGAGQNIQYF. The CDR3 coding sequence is TGTGCCAGCAACCCCGGGGCGGGGCAAAACATTCAGTACTTC.

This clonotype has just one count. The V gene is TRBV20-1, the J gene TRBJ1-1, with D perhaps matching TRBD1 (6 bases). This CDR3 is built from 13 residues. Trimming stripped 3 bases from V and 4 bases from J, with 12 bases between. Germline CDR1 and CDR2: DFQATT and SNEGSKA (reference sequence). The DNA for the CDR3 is TGCAGTGCTAGTTATCAAGGGGGCACTGAAGCTTTCTTT. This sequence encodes CSASYQGGTEAFF.

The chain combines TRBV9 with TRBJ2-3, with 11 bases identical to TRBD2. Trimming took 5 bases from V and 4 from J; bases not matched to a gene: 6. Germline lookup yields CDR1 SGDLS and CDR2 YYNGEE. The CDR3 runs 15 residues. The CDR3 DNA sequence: TGTGCCAGCAGGGCCGGGACTAGCGGCTCAGATACGCAGTATTTT. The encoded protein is CASRAGTSGSDTQYF.

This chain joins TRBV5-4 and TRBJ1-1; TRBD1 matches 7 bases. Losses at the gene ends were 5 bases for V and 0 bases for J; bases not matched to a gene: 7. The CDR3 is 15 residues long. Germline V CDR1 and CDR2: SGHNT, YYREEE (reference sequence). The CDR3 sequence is CASRSGQTMNTEAFF. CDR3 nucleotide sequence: TGTGCCAGCAGGTCGGGACAGACAATGAACACTGAAGCTTTCTTT.

The CDR3 reads CASSQEFTRIYNEQFF. For the CDR3, the DNA is TGTGCCAGCAGCCAAGAATTTACCCGGATTTACAATGAGCAGTTCTTC. V and J are TRBV3-1 and TRBJ2-1, with no clear D. CDR3 size: 16 residues. V was trimmed by 0 bases and J by 4 bases, leaving 13 bases between them. Germline V gene sequence: CDR1 LGHDT, CDR2 YNNKEL (reference sequence).

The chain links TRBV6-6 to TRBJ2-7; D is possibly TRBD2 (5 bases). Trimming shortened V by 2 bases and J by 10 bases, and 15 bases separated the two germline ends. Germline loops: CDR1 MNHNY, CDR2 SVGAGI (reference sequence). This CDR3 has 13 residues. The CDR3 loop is CASSYGEGRAQYF. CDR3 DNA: TGTGCCAGCAGTTACGGCGAGGGTCGGGCCCAGTACTTC.

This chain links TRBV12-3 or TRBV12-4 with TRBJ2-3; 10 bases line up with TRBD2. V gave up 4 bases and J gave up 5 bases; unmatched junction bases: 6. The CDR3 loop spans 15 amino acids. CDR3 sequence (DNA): TGTGCCAGCAGTTGGAGCGGGAGGGCCCGAGATACGCAGTATTTT. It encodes CASSWSGRARDTQYF.

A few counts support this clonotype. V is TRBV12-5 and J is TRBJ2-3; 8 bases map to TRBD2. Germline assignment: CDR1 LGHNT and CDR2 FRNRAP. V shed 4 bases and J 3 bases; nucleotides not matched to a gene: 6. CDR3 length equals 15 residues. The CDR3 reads CASGSISSGTDTQYF. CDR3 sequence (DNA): TGTGCTAGTGGTTCCATTTCTAGCGGGACAGATACGCAGTATTTT.

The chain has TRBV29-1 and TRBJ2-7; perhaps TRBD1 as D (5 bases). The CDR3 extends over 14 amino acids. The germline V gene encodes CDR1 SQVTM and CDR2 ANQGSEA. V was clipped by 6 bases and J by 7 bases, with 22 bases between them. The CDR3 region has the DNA TGCAGCGTCGTACAGGCCGCTAAAAACAATGAGCAGTACTTC. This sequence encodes CSVVQAAKNNEQYF.

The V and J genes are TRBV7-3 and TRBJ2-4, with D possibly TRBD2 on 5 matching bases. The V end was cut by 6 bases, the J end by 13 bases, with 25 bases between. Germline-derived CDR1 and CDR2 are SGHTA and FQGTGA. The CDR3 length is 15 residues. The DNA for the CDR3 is TGTGCCAGCAGTCCTCTAGCTTCCTTCTACAATGAGCAGTACTTC. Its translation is CASSPLASFYNEQYF.

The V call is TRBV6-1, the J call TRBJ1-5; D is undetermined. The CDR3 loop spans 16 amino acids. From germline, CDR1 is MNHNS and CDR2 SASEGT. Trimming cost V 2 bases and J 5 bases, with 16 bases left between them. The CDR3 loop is CASSEPDAPRHQPQHF. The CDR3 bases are TGTGCCAGCAGTGAACCGGACGCCCCCCGGCATCAGCCCCAGCATTTT.

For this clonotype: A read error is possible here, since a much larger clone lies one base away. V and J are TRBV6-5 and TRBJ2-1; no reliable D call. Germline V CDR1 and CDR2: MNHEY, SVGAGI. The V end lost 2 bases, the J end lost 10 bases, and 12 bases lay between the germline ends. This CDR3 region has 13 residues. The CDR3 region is CASSYGKGYEQFF. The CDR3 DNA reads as TGTGCCAGCAGTTACGGGAAGGGCTACGAGCAGTTCTTC.

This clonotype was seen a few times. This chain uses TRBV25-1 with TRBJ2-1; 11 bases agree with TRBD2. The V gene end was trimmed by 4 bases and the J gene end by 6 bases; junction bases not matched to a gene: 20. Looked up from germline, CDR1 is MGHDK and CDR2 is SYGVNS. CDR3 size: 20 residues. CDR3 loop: CASSVPRAIAGGAVSNEQFF. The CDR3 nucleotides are TGTGCCAGCAGTGTTCCCAGAGCGATAGCGGGAGGGGCCGTGTCCAATGAGCAGTTCTTC.

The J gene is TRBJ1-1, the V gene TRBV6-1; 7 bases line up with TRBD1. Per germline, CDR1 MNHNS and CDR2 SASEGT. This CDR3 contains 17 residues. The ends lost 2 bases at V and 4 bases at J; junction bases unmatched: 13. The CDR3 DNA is TGTGCCAGCAGTGAAAGGAGAGGAGGGGGCGGTGGCACTGAAGCTTTCTTT. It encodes CASSERRGGGGGTEAFF.

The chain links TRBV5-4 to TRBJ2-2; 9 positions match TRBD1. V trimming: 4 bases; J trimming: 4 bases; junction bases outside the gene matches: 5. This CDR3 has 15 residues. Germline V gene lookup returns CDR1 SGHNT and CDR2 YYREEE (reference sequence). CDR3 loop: CASSGPGQGTGELFF. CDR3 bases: TGTGCCAGCAGCGGTCCGGGACAGGGCACCGGGGAGCTGTTTTTT.

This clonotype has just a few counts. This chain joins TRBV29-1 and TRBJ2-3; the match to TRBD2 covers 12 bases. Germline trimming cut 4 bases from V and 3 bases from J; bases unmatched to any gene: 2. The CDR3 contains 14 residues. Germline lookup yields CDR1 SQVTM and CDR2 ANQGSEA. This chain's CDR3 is CSVALAGGTDTQYF. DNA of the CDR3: TGCAGCGTTGCACTAGCGGGAGGAACAGATACGCAGTATTTT.

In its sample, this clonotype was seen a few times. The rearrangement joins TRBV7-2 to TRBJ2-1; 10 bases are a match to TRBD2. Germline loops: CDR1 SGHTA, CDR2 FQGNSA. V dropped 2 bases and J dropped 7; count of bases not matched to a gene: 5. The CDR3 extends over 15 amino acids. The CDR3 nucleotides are TGTGCCAGCAGCTTAATGGGACTAGCGCTGAATGAGCAGTTCTTC. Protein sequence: CASSLMGLALNEQFF.

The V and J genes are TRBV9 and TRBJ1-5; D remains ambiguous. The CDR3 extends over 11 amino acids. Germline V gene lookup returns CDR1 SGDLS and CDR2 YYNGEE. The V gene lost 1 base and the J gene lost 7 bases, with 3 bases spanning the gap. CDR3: CASSVLQPQHF. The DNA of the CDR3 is TGTGCCAGCAGCGTACTACAGCCCCAGCATTTT.

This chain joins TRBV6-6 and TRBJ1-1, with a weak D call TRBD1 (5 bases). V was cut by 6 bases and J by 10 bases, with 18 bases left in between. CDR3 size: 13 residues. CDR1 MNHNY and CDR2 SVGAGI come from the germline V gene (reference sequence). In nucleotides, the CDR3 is TGTGCCAGCAGCAGGGAGACCTACGGATCAGCTTTCTTT. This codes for CASSRETYGSAFF.

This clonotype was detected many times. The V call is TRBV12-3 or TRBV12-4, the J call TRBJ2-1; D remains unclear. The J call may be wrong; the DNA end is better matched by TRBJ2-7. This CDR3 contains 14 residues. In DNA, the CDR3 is TGTGCCAGCAGTTTACTAAACTCCTACAATGAGCAGTACTTC. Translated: CASSLLNSYNEQYF.

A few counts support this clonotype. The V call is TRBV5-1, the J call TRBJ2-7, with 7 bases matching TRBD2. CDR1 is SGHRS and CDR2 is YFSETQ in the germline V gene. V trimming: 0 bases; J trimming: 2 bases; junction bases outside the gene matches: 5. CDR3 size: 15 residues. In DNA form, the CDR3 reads TGCGCCAGCAGCTTGGATGGTAGCGGGCCCTACGAGCAGTACTTC. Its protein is CASSLDGSGPYEQYF.

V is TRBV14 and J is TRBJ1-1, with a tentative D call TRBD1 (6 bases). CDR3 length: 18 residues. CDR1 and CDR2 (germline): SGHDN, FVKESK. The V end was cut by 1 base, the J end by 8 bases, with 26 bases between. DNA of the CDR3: TGTGCCAGCAGCCAAGGAACACGGACAGCAGGTTTTCGTATCGAAGCTTTCTTT. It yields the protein CASSQGTRTAGFRIEAFF. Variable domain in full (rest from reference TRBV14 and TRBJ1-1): EAGVTQFPSHSVIEKGQTVTLRCDPISGHDNLYWYRRVMGKEIKFLLHFVKESKQDESGMPNNRFLAERTGGTYSTLKVQPAELEDSGVYFCASSQGTRTAGFRIEAFFGQGTRLTVV.

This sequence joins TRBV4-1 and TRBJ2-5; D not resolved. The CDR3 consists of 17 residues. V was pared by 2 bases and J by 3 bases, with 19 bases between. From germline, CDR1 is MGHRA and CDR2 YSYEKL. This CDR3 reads CASSQTFPSQVKETQYF. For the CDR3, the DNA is TGCGCCAGCAGCCAAACCTTCCCCTCCCAGGTGAAAGAGACCCAGTACTTC.

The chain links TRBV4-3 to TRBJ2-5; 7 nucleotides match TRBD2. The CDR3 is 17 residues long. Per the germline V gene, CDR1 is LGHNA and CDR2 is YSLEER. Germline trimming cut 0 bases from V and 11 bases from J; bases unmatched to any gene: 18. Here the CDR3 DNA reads TGCGCCAGCAGCCAAGATGGTGCTAGCGGCCTCCACAATGAGCAGTACTTC. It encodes CASSQDGASGLHNEQYF.